This is a list of T cell receptor beta chains from one sample in a study of T-cell memory formation after mild COVID-19. MiXCR, applied by TCRdb to the 5' RACE reads, yields one record per CDR3 protein. The table lists roughly 450,000 distinct CDR3 sequences, approximately 18% of them singletons. Input material: PBMCs or a T cell subset sorted from them (not recorded which). The receptor source for this set is a man between 18 and 29 years old who had mild COVID-19 (a few samples of this study predate the infection). Cell type and time point are not known. Both conserved end residues are part of each CDR3. The order of the fields is clone size, D gene, V gene, J gene, CDR3 DNA, CDR3 protein. The D gene is left open where the match is weak. The size of a clone is reported for some rows only, either as once, few or many, or as a class for expanded clones.

>.|.|TRBV11-2|TRBJ2-2
TGTGCCAGCAGCCCTCGGGTTGGCGGGCCAAACACCGGGGAGCTGTTTTTT
CASSPRVGGPNTGELFF
>few|.|TRBV7-9|TRBJ2-1
TGTGCCAGCACTGAAAGTGGGGGTGGTGAGCAGTTCTTC
CASTESGGGEQFF
>few|.|TRBV19|TRBJ1-4
TGTGCCAGTGGGGGGACGTGGGTTAAGGAAAAACTGTTTTTT
CASGGTWVKEKLFF
>few|.|TRBV20-1|TRBJ2-5
TGCAGTGCTAGCCCGAATGTGCGAGAGACCCAGTACTTC
CSASPNVRETQYF
>once|.|TRBV10-3|TRBJ1-2
TGTGCCATCACCCCTGATGACAGTCATAACTATGGCTACACCTTC
CAITPDDSHNYGYTF
>few|TRBD1|TRBV4-1|TRBJ2-3
TGCGCCAGCAGCCAGTGGACAGGGGAAGATACGCAGTATTTT
CASSQWTGEDTQYF
>.|TRBD2|TRBV6-6|TRBJ2-2
TGTGCCAGCAGGGGACTAGCGGGAAACTCGAACACCGGGGAGCTGTTTTTT
CASRGLAGNSNTGELFF
>.|.|TRBV6-2/TRBV6-3|TRBJ1-5
TGTGCCAGCAGTTACGCGACGGACATCAGGCCCCAGCATTTT
CASSYATDIRPQHF
>.|.|TRBV7-2|TRBJ1-1
TGTGCCAGCAGCTTACAAGCGGTGATGAACACTGAAGCTTTCTTT
CASSLQAVMNTEAFF
>few|.|TRBV4-1|TRBJ2-1
TGCGCTAGGAAGCAGGCCGGGGGGCGGTTCTATGAGCAGTTCTTC
CARKQAGGRFYEQFF
>.|.|TRBV5-1|TRBJ2-5
TGCGCCAGCAGCGTGCAGGGGAGGGGAGTTGAGACCCAGTACTTC
CASSVQGRGVETQYF
>many|.|TRBV5-4|TRBJ1-5
TGTGCCAGCAGCCAAGGCGGACAGCCCCCCAATCAGCCCCAGCATTTT
CASSQGGQPPNQPQHF
>.|TRBD1|TRBV5-1|TRBJ1-2
TGCGCCAGCAGCCCCGGACAGGGCTTAGCTAACTATGGCTACACCTTC
CASSPGQGLANYGYTF
>.|TRBD2|TRBV4-1|TRBJ2-4
TGCGCCAGCAGCCATGTACCGGGACTAGCGGGAGACATTCAGTACTTC
CASSHVPGLAGDIQYF
>few|TRBD2|TRBV12-3/TRBV12-4|TRBJ2-3
TGTGCCAGCAGTTTAATAGCGGGGGGCGGGGATACGCAGTATTTT
CASSLIAGGGDTQYF
>.|TRBD1|TRBV5-1|TRBJ2-7
TGCGCCAGCAGCTTGGTGACCGGGACAGGGGGCTACGAGCAGTACTTC
CASSLVTGTGGYEQYF
>.|.|TRBV7-9|TRBJ2-7
TGTGCCAGCACCTGGGTGTCTCCTGGGGGGTCCTACGAGCAGTACTTC
CASTWVSPGGSYEQYF
>few|TRBD2|TRBV20-1|TRBJ2-7
TGCAGTGCTGGAAGCGGGGGGGCCCACGAGCAGTACTTC
CSAGSGGAHEQYF
>.|.|TRBV19|TRBJ2-2
TGTGCCAGTGAAATTGGATTCCGAGACACCGGGGAGCTGTTTTTT
CASEIGFRDTGELFF
>few|TRBD1|TRBV6-2/TRBV6-3|TRBJ1-5
TGTGCCAGCAGTTACTCGATCGGGACAGGGGGCAATCAGCCCCAGCATTTT
CASSYSIGTGGNQPQHF
>many|TRBD2|TRBV6-6|TRBJ2-1
TGTGCCAGCCTGGGGGTCGGGGGGTATTACAATGAGCAGTTCTTC
CASLGVGGYYNEQFF
>many|.|TRBV6-2/TRBV6-3|TRBJ1-1
TGTGCCAGCAGTGACCCCGACAAGGAGGAAGCTTTCTTT
CASSDPDKEEAFF
>.|.|TRBV7-9|TRBJ2-3
TGTGCCAGCAGCCCGGGACGAGAAGATACGCAGTATTTT
CASSPGREDTQYF
>.|.|TRBV7-9|TRBJ2-7
TGTGCCAGCAGCCTGCGAGGGGCTACGGACGAGCAGTACTTC
CASSLRGATDEQYF
>few|.|TRBV9|TRBJ2-5
TGTGCCAGCAGCGGATGGGGCATGTGGGGAGGAGAGACCCAGTACTTC
CASSGWGMWGGETQYF
>.|.|TRBV19|TRBJ2-2
TGTGCCAGTAGTCCAACACGGACGTCCCCCGGGGAGCTGTTTTTT
CASSPTRTSPGELFF
>.|.|TRBV6-2/TRBV6-3|TRBJ1-5
TGTGCCAGCAGTTACTCGGGCCGGCCCCAGCATTTT
CASSYSGRPQHF
>.|.|TRBV3-2|TRBJ2-6
TGTGCCAGCAGCCAAGATTCGGTCAGTTCACTCTCTGGGGCCAACGTCCTGACTTTC
CASSQDSVSSLSGANVLTF
>few|TRBD1|TRBV7-9|TRBJ2-1
TGTGCCAGCACTCTCAGAGACCGGGGACAGCGATACAATGAGCAGTTCTTC
CASTLRDRGQRYNEQFF
>few|.|TRBV4-1|TRBJ1-3
TGCGCCAGCAGCCAAGACGTAGTGGGAAACACCATATATTTT
CASSQDVVGNTIYF
>few|.|TRBV11-2|TRBJ2-5
TGTGCCAGCAGCTTCCGGTGGACCTTCGGGGAGACCCAGTACTTC
CASSFRWTFGETQYF
>.|TRBD1|TRBV20-1|TRBJ2-1
TGCAGTGCAAACACAGGGGAGTTCTCCTCCAATGAGCAGTTCTTC
CSANTGEFSSNEQFF
>many|TRBD1|TRBV12-3/TRBV12-4|TRBJ1-1
TGTGCCAGCAGTTTACAGGGGGCAGGAAACACTGAAGCTTTCTTT
CASSLQGAGNTEAFF
>many|.|TRBV5-1|TRBJ2-3
TGCGCCAGCAGATTAGAGGATACGCAGTATTTT
CASRLEDTQYF
>few|.|TRBV24-1|TRBJ2-1
TGTGCCACCAGTATCCCGGGTCGAGGTGGCAATGAGCAGTTCTTC
CATSIPGRGGNEQFF
>few|.|TRBV5-6|TRBJ2-1
TGTGCCAGCAGCTTGGGGCCCCCGGGGCGATACAATGAGCAGTTCTTC
CASSLGPPGRYNEQFF
>few|TRBD2|TRBV20-1|TRBJ2-1
TGCAGTGCTAGCTCCAGCGGGGGCCACTCCTACAATGAGCAGTTCTTC
CSASSSGGHSYNEQFF
>.|.|TRBV7-2|TRBJ2-2
TGTGCCAGCACCCCCTTTGGGACAGACTTCGGGAGGATATCGACCGGGGAGCTGTTTTTT
CASTPFGTDFGRISTGELFF
>few|TRBD2|TRBV3-1|TRBJ2-1
TGTGCCAGCAACCAACTAGCGGGGGGGCCGGGTGGTGAGCAGTTCTTC
CASNQLAGGPGGEQFF
>many|TRBD1|TRBV6-6|TRBJ1-2
TGTGCCAGCAGTTACGCCGACAGGGGGGATGGCTACACCTTC
CASSYADRGDGYTF
>few|TRBD1|TRBV7-7|TRBJ2-1
TGTGCTAGCAGCCGCGGACAGGGCGGGAATGAGCAGTTCTTC
CASSRGQGGNEQFF
>few|.|TRBV15|TRBJ2-6
TGTGCCACCAGCAGAGATCCTGGGGCCAACGTCCTGACTTTC
CATSRDPGANVLTF
>.|.|TRBV6-4|TRBJ2-3
TGTGCCAGCGGGGCAGGGAATTCGGATACGCAGTATTTT
CASGAGNSDTQYF
>few|.|TRBV29-1|TRBJ2-1
TGCAGCGTTGCCCCCTTGACTAGCTACAATGAGCAGTTCTTC
CSVAPLTSYNEQFF
>.|.|TRBV2|TRBJ2-3
TGTGCCAGCAGTGAACCTCCGGGCACAAGCACAGATACGCAGTATTTT
CASSEPPGTSTDTQYF
>.|.|TRBV19|TRBJ1-1
TGTGCCAGTAGTTCCCACACCCTGAACACTGAAGCTTTCTTT
CASSSHTLNTEAFF
>.|.|TRBV5-1|TRBJ1-6
TGCGCCAGCAGTAAACTGGGACCTCATGCGCCCCTCCACTTT
CASSKLGPHAPLHF
>few|.|TRBV5-5|TRBJ2-1
TGTGCCAGCAGCCTTCGGTACGATGAGCAGTTCTTC
CASSLRYDEQFF
>few|.|TRBV28|TRBJ2-1
TGTGCCAGCAATACCATCCCGGGGGAGCAGTTCTTC
CASNTIPGEQFF
>.|TRBD1|TRBV28|TRBJ2-7
TGTGCCAGCCTTACGGGACAGGGTGTCAAGCAGTACTTC
CASLTGQGVKQYF
>few|TRBD1|TRBV7-8|TRBJ2-7
TGTGCCAGCAGCTTAGTGAGGTTTGACAGGGACTACGAGCAGTACTTC
CASSLVRFDRDYEQYF
>few|TRBD1|TRBV7-3|TRBJ2-5
TGTGCCAGCAGCGCCGGGACAGGGACTGTGGAGACCCAGTACTTC
CASSAGTGTVETQYF
>many|TRBD2|TRBV7-2|TRBJ2-4
TGTGCCAGCAGCCCCGGACTAGCGGGGGGGCCCCAAAACATTCAGTACTTC
CASSPGLAGGPQNIQYF
>.|.|TRBV5-1|TRBJ2-3
TGCGCCAGCAGCCCACGGGGAGGCGAAACTACAGATACGCAGTATTTT
CASSPRGGETTDTQYF
>.|.|TRBV7-3|TRBJ2-5
TGTGCCAGCAGCTTGGGGTACCGGGGGAGCCGACAAGAGACCCAGTACTTC
CASSLGYRGSRQETQYF